One sample yielded the 25 T cell receptor beta chains listed below, sequenced in a study of blood T cell repertoires in COVID-19. Here immunoSEQ multiplex PCR was the method, and the copy in TCRdb shows in-frame clones only, minus some. The sample lists some 45,000 clones; 88% were seen once. The sample was peripheral blood. Receptor source: a human donor in a cohort sampled during active COVID-19.

The chain is built from TRBV5-6 and TRBJ2-7, with D maybe TRBD2 (7 bases). The CDR3 spans 15 residues. Trimming removed 4 bases from V and 2 bases from J, with 16 bases in between. Germline CDR1 and CDR2: SGHDT and YYEEEE. The CDR3 sequence: CASSPGRGKTYEQYF. Written as DNA, the CDR3 is TGTGCCAGCAGCCCGGGGAGGGGGAAGACCTACGAGCAGTACTTC.

V is TRBV12-3 or TRBV12-4 and J is TRBJ2-7, with a tentative D call TRBD1 (6 bases). The CDR3 consists of 13 residues. Trimming left V 7 bases short and J 0 bases short, with 10 bases between. The CDR3 is CASNVGGSYEQYF. The CDR3 DNA is TGTGCCAGCAACGTAGGGGGCTCCTACGAGCAGTACTTC.

The CDR3 sequence: CASSLPGIDYEQYF. CDR3 nucleotide sequence: TGTGCCAGCAGCTTACCGGGGATCGACTACGAGCAGTACTTC. The chain combines TRBV7-9 with TRBJ2-7, with D possibly TRBD2 on 5 matching bases. CDR3 length: 14 amino acids. V gave up 2 bases and J gave up 3 bases, with 11 bases separating them. The germline V gene encodes CDR1 SEHNR and CDR2 FQNEAQ (reference sequence).

The sample holds one count of this clone. This chain uses TRBV19 with TRBJ1-5; D remains unclear. Trimming stripped 4 bases from V and 4 bases from J, with 8 bases between. The CDR3 runs to 13 residues. CDR1 and CDR2 (germline): LNHDA, SQIVND (reference sequence). The CDR3 DNA reads TGTGCCAGTAGTAAGCGGGAAAATCAGCCCCAGCATTTT. Translated, it gives CASSKRENQPQHF. Full variable domain (missing parts from reference TRBV19 and TRBJ1-5): DGGITQSPKYLFRKEGQNVTLSCEQNLNHDAMYWYRQDPGQGLRLIYYSQIVNDFQKGDIAEGYSVSREKKESFPLTVTSAQKNPTAFYLCASSKRENQPQHFGDGTRLSIL.

This rearrangement joins TRBV4-1 to TRBJ1-1; TRBD1 matches at 7 bases. The ends lost 4 bases at V and 7 bases at J; junction bases unmatched: 6. The CDR3 consists of 13 residues. Germline-derived CDR1 and CDR2 are MGHRA and YSYEKL. The CDR3 region has the DNA TGCGCCAGCAGCCTCGAGGGGGCCAATGAAGCTTTCTTT. This translates into CASSLEGANEAFF.

The CDR3, as DNA: TGCGCCAGCAGCCAAGGGGCAGACTACGAGCAGTACTTC. It is translated as CASSQGADYEQYF. This chain links TRBV4-1 with TRBJ2-7; D ambiguous. The germline gives CDR1 MGHRA, CDR2 YSYEKL. The CDR3 is 13 residues long. Trimming cost V 1 base and J 3 bases, with 7 bases left between them.

CDR3 nucleotide sequence: TGTGCCAGCAGCCAAGCAGGCTCAACCTACGAGCAGTACTTC. Its protein product is CASSQAGSTYEQYF. The V and J genes are TRBV3-1 (or the pseudogene TRBV3-2) and TRBJ2-7; D not resolved. CDR1 is LGHDT and CDR2 is YNNKEL in the germline V gene (reference sequence). Trimming removed 1 base from V and 2 bases from J, with 9 bases in between. This CDR3 region has 14 residues.

V and J are TRBV4-1 and TRBJ1-1; D remains unclear. Per the germline V gene, CDR1 is MGHRA and CDR2 is YSYEKL. The V and J ends lost 3 bases and 1 base respectively, with 15 bases between them. This CDR3 has 16 amino acids. The CDR3 region has the DNA TGCGCCAGCAGCCACGCCCTCCGATCGGGGAACACTGAAGCTTTCTTT. Its protein product is CASSHALRSGNTEAFF.

The J gene is TRBJ2-2, the V gene TRBV5-5; 9 nucleotides match TRBD1. Germline V gene data show CDR1 as SGHKS and CDR2 as YYEKEE (reference sequence). The CDR3 runs to 17 residues. V shed 0 bases, J shed 7 bases, and the junction held 10 bases outside the gene matches. The chain's CDR3 is CASSLGQTGGLDGELFF. CDR3 DNA sequence: TGTGCCAGCAGCTTGGGTCAAACAGGGGGCCTGGACGGGGAGCTGTTTTTT.

This rearrangement joins TRBV7-9 to TRBJ2-3; unclear D gene. Germline loops: CDR1 SEHNR, CDR2 FQNEAQ (reference sequence). V was cut by 1 base and J by 8 bases, with 7 bases left in between. The CDR3 consists of 12 residues. CDR3 DNA: TGTGCCAGCAGCTTAGGAGGTGGTACGCAGTATTTT. Encoded protein: CASSLGGGTQYF.

This chain joins TRBV6-2 or TRBV6-3 and TRBJ1-5; D is unclear. Germline V gene lookup returns CDR1 MNHEY and CDR2 SVGEGT. Trimming pared 4 bases from V and 6 bases from J, leaving 16 bases between. There are 15 residues in the CDR3. In nucleotides, the CDR3 is TGTGCCAGCAGTTTTGAAGGATGGAGCGGTCAGCCCCAGCATTTT. It is translated as CASSFEGWSGQPQHF.

The V and J genes are TRBV12-5 and TRBJ2-7; tentatively, D is TRBD2 (5 bases). The V gene lost 3 bases and the J gene lost 2 bases, with 8 bases spanning the gap. The germline V gene encodes CDR1 LGHNT and CDR2 FRNRAP. The CDR3 loop spans 13 amino acids. The CDR3 region is CASGFFGAYEQYF. For the CDR3, the DNA is TGTGCTAGTGGTTTTTTCGGGGCCTACGAGCAGTACTTC. The whole variable domain, filled in from reference TRBV12-5 and TRBJ2-7, reads DARVTQTPRHKVTEMGQEVTMRCQPILGHNTVFWYRQTMMQGLELLAYFRNRAPLDDSGMPKDRFSAEMPDATLATLKIQPSEPRDSAVYFCASGFFGAYEQYFGPGTRLTVT.

The CDR3 bases are TGTGCCAGCAGCGTAGACCGGGGTGAACGCTCACCCCTCCACTTT. As protein: CASSVDRGERSPLHF. The V gene is TRBV5-4, the J gene TRBJ1-6; D ambiguous. The CDR3 has 15 residues. With 4 bases removed from V and 10 bases from J, the gap between germline ends came to 18 bases. CDR1 and CDR2 (germline): SGHNT, YYREEE (reference sequence).

V gene TRBV7-9 combines with J gene TRBJ1-1, with D maybe TRBD1 (5 bases). Trimming shortened V by 9 bases and J by 5 bases, and 16 bases separated the two germline ends. Germline V gene sequence: CDR1 SEHNR, CDR2 FQNEAQ (reference sequence). This CDR3 is 13 amino acids long. The CDR3 DNA follows: TGTGCCAGTTACCTCGGGGGTAGGACTGAAGCTTTCTTT. It specifies CASYLGGRTEAFF.

The CDR3 is CASSQEAAVRAYEQYF. CDR3 nucleotides: TGCGCCAGCAGCCAAGAAGCGGCCGTCAGAGCCTACGAGCAGTACTTC. The chain carries TRBV4-1 and TRBJ2-7, with D perhaps matching TRBD2 (5 bases). V was trimmed by 0 bases and J by 2 bases, leaving 14 bases between them. The CDR3 totals 16 residues. From germline, CDR1 is MGHRA and CDR2 YSYEKL.

The V and J genes are TRBV3-1 (or the pseudogene TRBV3-2) and TRBJ2-6; unclear D gene. The V gene's germline CDR1 is LGHDT and CDR2 YNNKEL (reference sequence). The CDR3 runs to 15 residues. Trimming left V 1 base short and J 3 bases short, with 7 bases between. In nucleotides, the CDR3 is TGTGCCAGCAGCCAAGTCCCTATTGGGGCCAACGTCCTGACTTTC. Translation gives CASSQVPIGANVLTF.

The chain is built from TRBV3-1 (or the pseudogene TRBV3-2) and TRBJ1-2, with 8 bases lining up with TRBD1. Trimming removed 1 base from V and 5 bases from J; junction bases left unmatched: 6. CDR3 size: 15 residues. Germline V gives CDR1 LGHDT, CDR2 YNNKEL (reference sequence). The CDR3 sequence: CASSQADRGGYGYTF. CDR3 coding DNA: TGTGCCAGCAGCCAAGCTGACAGGGGAGGGTATGGCTACACCTTC.

This chain uses TRBV18 with TRBJ2-1; 10 nucleotides line up with TRBD2. CDR3 length: 15 residues. With 6 bases clipped from V and 5 bases from J, the junction kept 7 bases outside the gene matches. CDR1 and CDR2 from the germline V gene are KGHSH and LQKENI. The CDR3 bases are TGTGCCAGCTCGCCTCTAGCGGGGGAGAACAATGAGCAGTTCTTC. Its translation is CASSPLAGENNEQFF.

Only a few counts were recorded for this clone. This chain uses TRBV7-2 with TRBJ1-2; D uncertain. V gave up 4 bases and J gave up 4 bases, with 7 bases separating them. The CDR3 runs 12 residues. Looked up from germline, CDR1 is SGHTA and CDR2 is FQGNSA. The CDR3 loop reads CASSSGFYGYTF. The CDR3 DNA sequence: TGTGCCAGCAGCTCGGGATTCTATGGCTACACCTTC.

This clone was counted once. The V and J genes are TRBV6-2 or TRBV6-3 and TRBJ2-7; 10 bases fit TRBD2. With V trimmed by 0 bases and J by 2 bases, 4 bases remained unmatched. Germline V gene data show CDR1 as MNHEY and CDR2 as SVGEGT. This CDR3 contains 16 residues. Here the CDR3 reads CASSYSRLAGAYEQYF. The CDR3 region has the DNA TGTGCCAGCAGTTACTCGCGGCTAGCGGGGGCCTACGAGCAGTACTTC.

The chain combines TRBV30 with TRBJ2-3; 12 bases are a match to TRBD2. Germline V gene data show CDR1 as GTSNPN and CDR2 as SVGIG (reference sequence). V lost 8 bases, J lost 7 bases, and 10 bases stayed unmatched. The CDR3 runs 14 residues. CDR3 in DNA: TGTGCCGTCCGACTAGCGGGGGTCGCACATACGCAGTATTTT. This gives the protein CAVRLAGVAHTQYF.

The rearrangement links TRBV4-3 to TRBJ2-1; D may be TRBD2 (6 bases). Trimming pared 0 bases from V and 6 bases from J, leaving 21 bases between. From germline, CDR1 is LGHNA and CDR2 YSLEER. The CDR3 has 18 residues. The CDR3 loop is CASSQDFSTSRRSNEQFF. The CDR3, as DNA: TGCGCCAGCAGCCAAGATTTCTCGACTAGTCGGCGTAGCAATGAGCAGTTCTTC.

The chain has TRBV25-1 and TRBJ2-7, with D possibly TRBD2 on 5 matching bases. The germline V gene encodes CDR1 MGHDK and CDR2 SYGVNS. This CDR3 is 17 amino acids long. Trimming cost V 4 bases and J 3 bases, with 22 bases left between them. Written as DNA, the CDR3 is TGTGCCAGCAGTGGGCGATCGAGGGCTGTCGACTACTACGAGCAGTACTTC. It yields the protein CASSGRSRAVDYYEQYF.

The CDR3 sequence: CASSHKTGINEQYF. CDR3 coding DNA: TGTGCCAGCAGTCATAAGACAGGGATAAACGAGCAGTACTTC. The V call is TRBV5-6, the J call TRBJ2-7; 7 nucleotides align to TRBD1. Germline lookup yields CDR1 SGHDT and CDR2 YYEEEE. With V trimmed by 5 bases and J by 5 bases, 10 bases remained unmatched. CDR3 size: 14 residues.

The V and J genes are TRBV5-1 and TRBJ1-6; 7 positions agree with TRBD1. The junction had 7 bases not matched to a gene; V was cut back by 7 bases and J by 0 bases. Germline loops: CDR1 SGHRS, CDR2 YFSETQ. The CDR3 length is 16 residues. CDR3 nucleotides: TGCGCCAGCGGCCGGGACAGCTTCTCCTATAATTCACCCCTCCACTTT. This encodes CASGRDSFSYNSPLHF.